Sequencing of this T cell receptor (beta chain) was carried out in a study of T cells after posttransplantation cyclophosphamide. Study-wide results and caveats: TRB overlap between skin or GI tissue T cells and blood was limited.

Worth noting for this clone: No antigen is known for it.

This CDR3 contains 15 residues. After removal of 6 bases from V and 2 bases from J, the junction contained 6 bases not matched to a gene. Sequencing was performed with immunoSEQ multiplex PCR; in TCRdb, only in-frame clones are kept and a portion is missing. Recorded here are 30,000 to 35,000 clones, none singletons. The TCR originated in a woman in her twenties or thirties in good health and a related stem cell transplant donor. The source material was PBMCs. This rearrangement joins TRBV12-3 or TRBV12-4 to TRBJ2-5; 10 nucleotides align to TRBD1. The CDR3 loop is CASRTGQGSQETQYF. In DNA, the CDR3 is TGTGCCAGCAGGACGGGACAGGGGTCACAAGAGACCCAGTACTTC.